This T cell receptor (beta chain) was retrieved from a study of T cell changes during pregnancy in multiple sclerosis. Only in-frame clones appear in the TCRdb table, and some are missing; sequencing was by immunoSEQ multiplex PCR. The sample has about 70,000 clones, approximately 94% seen once. Deletions cut 5 bases from V and 6 bases from J, with 11 bases between. The germline V gene has CDR1 SGHVS and CDR2 FNYEAQ. This CDR3 region has 14 residues. Sequencing was performed on peripheral blood, taken in the third trimester of pregnancy. The chain has TRBV7-6 and TRBJ1-6; D ambiguous. The source is a female donor with multiple sclerosis, enrolled in a pregnancy study. The CDR3 spells CASSLGGSNSPLHF. CDR3 coding DNA: TGTGCCAGCAGCCTTGGCGGCAGTAATTCACCCCTCCACTTT.